This T cell receptor (beta chain) comes out of a study of graft-versus-host responses after intestinal transplantation. Study-wide results and caveats: Peak levels of circulating GvH clones tracked with early post-transplant HvG declines. Subjects displaying graft-donor T cell macrochimerism possessed elevated graft-versus-host to host-versus-graft clonal ratios inside allografts.

About this clone itself: What it recognizes is unknown.

TCRdb keeps only in-frame clones here, not all; method: immunoSEQ multiplex PCR. The data show approximately 100,000 clones, about 84% seen once. This CDR3 is 15 amino acids long. V shed 2 bases and J 8 bases; nucleotides not matched to a gene: 8. CDR1 is MNHNS and CDR2 is SASEGT in the germline V gene. The genes are TRBV6-1 and TRBJ1-5, with 8 bases lining up with TRBD1. This receptor was identified in a human patient who received an intestinal transplant, so some T cells may come from the graft donor. Source: PBMCs, taken 255 days after intestinal transplant. CDR3 amino acids: CASSEWTGRVEPQHF. The CDR3 bases are TGTGCCAGCAGTGAATGGACAGGGAGGGTTGAGCCCCAGCATTTT.